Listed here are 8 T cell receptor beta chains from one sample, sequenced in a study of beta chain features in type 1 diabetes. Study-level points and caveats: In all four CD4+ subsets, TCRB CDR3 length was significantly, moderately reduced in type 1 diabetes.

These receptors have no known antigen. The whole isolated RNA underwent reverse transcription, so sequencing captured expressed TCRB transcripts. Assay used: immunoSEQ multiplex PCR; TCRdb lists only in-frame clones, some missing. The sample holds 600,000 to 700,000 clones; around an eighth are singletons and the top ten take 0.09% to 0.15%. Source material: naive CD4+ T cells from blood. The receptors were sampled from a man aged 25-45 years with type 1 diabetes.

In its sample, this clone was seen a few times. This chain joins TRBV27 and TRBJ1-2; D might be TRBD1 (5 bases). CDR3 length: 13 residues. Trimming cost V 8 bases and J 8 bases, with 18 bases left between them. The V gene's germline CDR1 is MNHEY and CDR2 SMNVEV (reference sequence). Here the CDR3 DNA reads TGTGCCAGCCGCCCCAGGGTCCGACGCGGCTACACCTTC. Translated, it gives CASRPRVRRGYTF.

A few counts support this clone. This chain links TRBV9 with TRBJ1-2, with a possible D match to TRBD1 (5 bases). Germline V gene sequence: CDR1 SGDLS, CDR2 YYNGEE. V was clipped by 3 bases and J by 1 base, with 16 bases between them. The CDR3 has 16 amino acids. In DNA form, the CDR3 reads TGTGCCAGCAGCGCGCAACCCAGGGTGCTTAACTATGGCTACACCTTC. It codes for CASSAQPRVLNYGYTF.

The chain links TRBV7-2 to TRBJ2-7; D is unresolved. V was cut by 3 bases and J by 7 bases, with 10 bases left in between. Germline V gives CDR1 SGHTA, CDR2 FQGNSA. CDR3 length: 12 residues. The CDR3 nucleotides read TGTGCCAGCAGCTTGGGTTTTGAAGAGCAGTACTTC. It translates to CASSLGFEEQYF.

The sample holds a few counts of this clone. The CDR3 sequence: CASSAGSLEGTEAFF. The CDR3 DNA reads as TGCGCCAGCAGCGCTGGGTCTCTCGAGGGCACTGAAGCTTTCTTT. The rearrangement uses TRBV5-1 and TRBJ1-1; D not certain. The CDR3 contains 15 residues. Germline-derived CDR1 and CDR2 are SGHRS and YFSETQ. The germline V and J ends were trimmed by 4 bases and 4 bases, with 17 bases remaining between them.

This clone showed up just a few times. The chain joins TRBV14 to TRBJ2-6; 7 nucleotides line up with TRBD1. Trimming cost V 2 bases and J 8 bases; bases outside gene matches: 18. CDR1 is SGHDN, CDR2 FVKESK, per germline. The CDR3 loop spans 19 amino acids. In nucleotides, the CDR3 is TGTGCCAGCAGCCAACTTGGGGACAGAAGCACTTGGGGGACCAACGTCCTGACTTTC. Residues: CASSQLGDRSTWGTNVLTF.

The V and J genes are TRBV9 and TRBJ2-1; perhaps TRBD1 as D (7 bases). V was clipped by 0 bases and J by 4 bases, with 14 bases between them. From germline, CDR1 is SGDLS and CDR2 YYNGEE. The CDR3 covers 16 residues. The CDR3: CASSVVSQGGYNEQFF. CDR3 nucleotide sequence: TGTGCCAGCAGCGTAGTGAGTCAGGGGGGTTACAATGAGCAGTTCTTC.

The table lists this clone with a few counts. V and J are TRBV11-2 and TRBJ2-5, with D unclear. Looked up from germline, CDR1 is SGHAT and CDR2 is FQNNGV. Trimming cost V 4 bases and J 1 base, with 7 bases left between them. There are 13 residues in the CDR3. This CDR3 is CASSSVPQETQYF. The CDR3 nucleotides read TGTGCCAGCAGCTCAGTGCCCCAAGAGACCCAGTACTTC. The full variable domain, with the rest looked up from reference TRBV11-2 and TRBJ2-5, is EAGVAQSPRYKIIEKRQSVAFWCNPISGHATLYWYQQILGQGPKLLIQFQNNGVVDDSQLPKDRFSAERLKGVDSTLKIQPAKLEDSAVYLCASSSVPQETQYFGPGTRLLVL.

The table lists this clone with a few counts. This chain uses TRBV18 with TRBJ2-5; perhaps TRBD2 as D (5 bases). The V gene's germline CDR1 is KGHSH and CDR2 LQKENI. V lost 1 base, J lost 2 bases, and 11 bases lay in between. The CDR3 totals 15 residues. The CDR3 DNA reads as TGTGCCAGCTCACCACAGTTATCGGGGCAAGAGACCCAGTACTTC. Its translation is CASSPQLSGQETQYF.